The rows below give T cell receptor beta chains drawn from one sample of a study of blood T cell repertoires in COVID-19. The table came from immunoSEQ multiplex PCR; TCRdb's copy has only in-frame clones and leaves some out. The sample contains about 290,000 clones, approximately 86% of which appear only once. Sequenced material: peripheral blood. The receptors derive from a woman aged 45-65 years with active or convalescent COVID-19. Each CDR3 is given with its conserved first and last residue. Each record gives: clone size, CDR3 length, J gene, D gene, V gene, CDR3 DNA, CDR3 protein. The D gene is left open where the match is weak. Rows may omit the clone size; those that give it use once, few, many or a size class.

size: -
length: 18
J: TRBJ2-1
D: TRBD2
V: TRBV7-6
DNA: TGTGCCAGCAGCTTCGGGACTAGCGGGAGGGGGCTGGAAGATGAGCAGTTCTTC
CDR3: CASSFGTSGRGLEDEQFF

size: -
length: 15
J: TRBJ1-4
D: TRBD1
V: TRBV6-5
DNA: TGTGCCAGCAGTCCCACTGGAGCAGGGGGTGAAAAACTGTTTTTT
CDR3: CASSPTGAGGEKLFF

size: -
length: 14
J: TRBJ2-7
D: -
V: TRBV6-5
DNA: TGTGCCAGCGCTAGACAGCCTGACTCCTACGAGCAGTACTTC
CDR3: CASARQPDSYEQYF

size: -
length: 17
J: TRBJ2-5
D: TRBD2
V: TRBV5-1
DNA: TGCGCCAGCAGCTTGGAGGGACTAGCGGGAGGATTAGAGACCCAGTACTTC
CDR3: CASSLEGLAGGLETQYF

size: -
length: 16
J: TRBJ2-1
D: TRBD2
V: TRBV3-1/TRBV3-2
DNA: TGTGCCAGCAGCCCCCCTCGCGGGAGGCTCTACAATGAGCAGTTCTTC
CDR3: CASSPPRGRLYNEQFF

size: -
length: 15
J: TRBJ2-3
D: -
V: TRBV30
DNA: TGTGCCTGGAGTACCCGGGGGTCTAGCACAGATACGCAGTATTTT
CDR3: CAWSTRGSSTDTQYF

size: -
length: 14
J: TRBJ2-7
D: -
V: TRBV5-5
DNA: TGTGCCAGCACCGGCGGGTTTGGGCGCTACGAGCAGTACTTC
CDR3: CASTGGFGRYEQYF

size: -
length: 12
J: TRBJ1-2
D: -
V: TRBV29-1
DNA: TGCAGCGCCAGGGATGTTGGCTATGGCTACACCTTC
CDR3: CSARDVGYGYTF

size: -
length: 17
J: TRBJ2-3
D: TRBD2
V: TRBV9
DNA: TGTGCCAGCAGCAGAGATGGAGCGGGAGGGCCGCTAGATACGCAGTATTTT
CDR3: CASSRDGAGGPLDTQYF

size: -
length: 13
J: TRBJ2-3
D: -
V: TRBV6-5
DNA: TGTGCCAGCAGTTACGCGGGTCCAGATACGCAGTATTTT
CDR3: CASSYAGPDTQYF

size: -
length: 15
J: TRBJ1-4
D: TRBD1
V: TRBV15
DNA: TGTGCCACCAGCAGAGCCGGGGGACAGCTCGAAAAACTGTTTTTT
CDR3: CATSRAGGQLEKLFF

size: -
length: 12
J: TRBJ2-7
D: TRBD2
V: TRBV29-1
DNA: TGCAGCGTAGGACTAGCGGGCTACGAGCAGTACTTC
CDR3: CSVGLAGYEQYF

size: -
length: 13
J: TRBJ1-3
D: -
V: TRBV9
DNA: TGTGCCAGCAGCGGAGGGTCTGGAAACACCATATATTTT
CDR3: CASSGGSGNTIYF

size: -
length: 18
J: TRBJ2-2
D: TRBD2
V: TRBV7-8
DNA: TGTGCCAGCAGCTTAAGGTTCTTAGCGGGAGGGAGGTTTCCGGAGCTGTTTTTT
CDR3: CASSLRFLAGGRFPELFF

size: once
length: 16
J: TRBJ2-3
D: -
V: TRBV21-1
DNA: TGTGCCAGCAGCAAATTGGCCGGGGGGGGGCCAGATACGCAGTATTTT
CDR3: CASSKLAGGGPDTQYF

size: -
length: 15
J: TRBJ2-1
D: TRBD1
V: TRBV7-9
DNA: TGTGCCAGCAGCTTAACACAGGGGGCGGTGAATGAGCAGTTCTTC
CDR3: CASSLTQGAVNEQFF

size: -
length: 16
J: TRBJ1-5
D: TRBD1
V: TRBV28
DNA: TGTGCCAGCAGTAGGGGGACAGGGTGGGGCAATCAGCCCCAGCATTTT
CDR3: CASSRGTGWGNQPQHF